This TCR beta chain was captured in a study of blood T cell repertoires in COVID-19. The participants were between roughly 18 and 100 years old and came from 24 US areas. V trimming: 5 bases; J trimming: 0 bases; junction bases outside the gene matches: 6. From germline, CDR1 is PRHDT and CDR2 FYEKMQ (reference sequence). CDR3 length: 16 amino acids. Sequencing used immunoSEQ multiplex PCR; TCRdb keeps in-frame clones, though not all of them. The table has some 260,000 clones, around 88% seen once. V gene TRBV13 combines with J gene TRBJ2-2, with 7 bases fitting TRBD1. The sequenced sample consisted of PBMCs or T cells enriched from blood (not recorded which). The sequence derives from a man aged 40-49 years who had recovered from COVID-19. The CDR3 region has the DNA TGTGCCAGCAGCCTAAGGGGACAGACGAACACCGGGGAGCTGTTTTTT. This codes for CASSLRGQTNTGELFF.